This T cell receptor beta chain appears in the sequencing data of a study of blood T cell repertoires in COVID-19. Turning to the study itself: The United States, Italy and Spain provided the acute and convalescent COVID-19 samples. Sources were T cells, B-cell-depleted T cells, or PBMCs; the material itself was cDNA or gDNA.

In the original processing: Using reference gene primer amplification, nucleated cell counts were estimated. TCRdb's copy holds only in-frame clones and misses some; the assay was immunoSEQ multiplex PCR. V and J calls plus clone size are reproduced from that table; the DNA served to infer D and trimming. The sample has approximately 120,000 clones, nearly 90% seen once; the top ten hold over 1%. The CDR3 covers 15 residues. Germline assignment: CDR1 LNHDA and CDR2 SQIVND (reference sequence). Trimming took 5 bases from V and 7 from J; bases not matched to a gene: 6. The sequenced material came from peripheral blood. The chain couples TRBV19 to TRBJ1-3; 12 nucleotides line up with TRBD1. The clonotype comes from a woman aged 80 or older with acute or convalescent COVID-19. The CDR3 DNA sequence: TGTGCCAGTAGTGTTGGGACAGGGGGCGCGAACACCATATATTTT. It translates to CASSVGTGGANTIYF.